A single sample gave rise to the 12 T cell receptor beta chains below, sequenced in a study of T cells in localized non-small cell lung cancer. The table came from immunoSEQ multiplex PCR; TCRdb's copy has only in-frame clones and leaves some out. The sample lists tens of thousands of clones; 87% were seen once. The material sequenced was peripheral blood, taken before any cancer treatment. These receptors originate from a man aged 35 to 69 with stage I squamous cell lung carcinoma.

The V and J genes are TRBV29-1 and TRBJ2-7; unclear D gene. Trimming left V 6 bases short and J 2 bases short, with 5 bases between. Germline CDR1 reads SQVTM; CDR2 reads ANQGSEA. This CDR3 comprises 10 residues. The CDR3 DNA reads TGCAGCGTCCTTACCTACGAGCAGTACTTC. Its protein is CSVLTYEQYF.

The chain has TRBV19 and TRBJ1-2; perhaps TRBD1 as D (6 bases). The germline CDR1 and CDR2 sequences are LNHDA and SQIVND (reference sequence). Trimming removed 4 bases from V and 0 bases from J, with 12 bases in between. The CDR3 has 15 residues. The CDR3 region is CASSTLGHTNYGYTF. In nucleotides, the CDR3 is TGTGCCAGTAGTACCCTGGGACATACTAACTATGGCTACACCTTC.

Notes on this clone: Other DNA sequences in this specimen translate into the identical CDR3. The chain recombines TRBV11-2 with TRBJ1-3; no clear D gene. Germline V gene data show CDR1 as SGHAT and CDR2 as FQNNGV. The CDR3 has 16 residues. Trimming pared 0 bases from V and 0 bases from J, leaving 9 bases between. The CDR3 loop reads CASSLDRGFSGNTIYF. Here the CDR3 DNA reads TGTGCCAGCAGCTTAGATCGAGGGTTCTCTGGAAACACCATATATTTT.

Turning to this clone: The same CDR3 can be traced to other DNA sequences in this sample. This sequence joins TRBV7-2 and TRBJ1-1; D is undetermined. V dropped 5 bases and J dropped 0 bases, with 7 bases sitting between them. This CDR3 comprises 13 residues. Germline CDR1 and CDR2: SGHTA and FQGNSA. The CDR3 DNA sequence: TGTGCCAGCAGCCTACGGATGAACACTGAAGCTTTCTTT. Amino acids: CASSLRMNTEAFF.

The chain uses TRBV5-1 and TRBJ2-5; D might be TRBD1 (6 bases). Germline V CDR1 and CDR2: SGHRS, YFSETQ. This CDR3 comprises 15 residues. V was trimmed by 0 bases and J by 3 bases, leaving 12 bases between them. CDR3 bases: TGCGCCAGCAGCTTGGCCGGAGGACAGAAAGAGACCCAGTACTTC. Its protein is CASSLAGGQKETQYF.

The chain recombines TRBV19 with TRBJ1-2; D not certain. The V end was cut by 6 bases, the J end by 3 bases, with 11 bases between. Per germline, CDR1 LNHDA and CDR2 SQIVND (reference sequence). The CDR3 loop spans 13 amino acids. The CDR3 DNA is TGTGCCAGTAGCCTCGGGATTTACTATGGCTACACCTTC. This translates into CASSLGIYYGYTF.

The J gene is TRBJ1-4, the V gene TRBV6-5; 8 bases map to TRBD1. Germline V lookup: CDR1 MNHEY, CDR2 SVGAGI. This CDR3 spans 15 amino acids. V shed 6 bases, J shed 4 bases, and the junction held 7 bases outside the gene matches. The CDR3 DNA reads TGTGCCAGCAGCCCCCAGGGGGCGAATAATGAAAAACTGTTTTTT. Residues: CASSPQGANNEKLFF.

The gene calls are TRBV7-2 and TRBJ1-6, with a tentative D call TRBD1 (6 bases). Germline V gene data show CDR1 as SGHTA and CDR2 as FQGNSA. Between the trimmed V and J ends, which lost 0 bases and 15 bases, there was a span of 9 bases. CDR3 length: 12 residues. Here the CDR3 reads CASSLAGAVLHF. CDR3 DNA: TGTGCCAGCAGCTTAGCGGGGGCCGTCCTCCACTTT.

This clone was detected once. The chain has TRBV6-1 and TRBJ1-5; D possibly corresponds to TRBD1 (5 bases). The CDR3 has 13 residues. Per germline, CDR1 MNHNS and CDR2 SASEGT. The V end lost 2 bases, the J end lost 5 bases, and 7 bases lay between the germline ends. The CDR3 loop is CASSELGHQPQHF. The CDR3 DNA reads TGTGCCAGCAGTGAATTGGGGCATCAGCCCCAGCATTTT.

The V and J genes are TRBV7-8 and TRBJ1-1; D unresolved. CDR1 is SGHVS, CDR2 FQNEAQ, per germline. This CDR3 is 13 amino acids long. V was shortened by 5 bases and J by 2 bases, with 9 bases between the two germline ends. The CDR3 nucleotides read TGTGCCAGCAGCAAGTACAGTAACACTGAAGCTTTCTTT. It specifies CASSKYSNTEAFF.

V is TRBV29-1 and J is TRBJ1-4; TRBD1 might be the D (5 bases). Germline CDR1 SQVTM, CDR2 ANQGSEA. V lost 4 bases and J lost 7, with 13 bases in between. The CDR3 consists of 13 residues. The CDR3 coding sequence is TGCAGCGTTGCGGTCCTTGGGGGTGAAAAACTGTTTTTT. Its translation: CSVAVLGGEKLFF.

This chain links TRBV15 with TRBJ2-7, with TRBD2 identical over 8 bases. Germline V gene data show CDR1 as LNHNV and CDR2 as YYDKDF (reference sequence). The trim removed 1 base at V and 2 bases at J, leaving 13 bases unmatched. The length of the CDR3 is 18 residues. As DNA, the CDR3 is TGTGCCACCAGCAGAGGGAGAATTAGCGGGGACCCCACCTACGAGCAGTACTTC. Encoded protein: CATSRGRISGDPTYEQYF.